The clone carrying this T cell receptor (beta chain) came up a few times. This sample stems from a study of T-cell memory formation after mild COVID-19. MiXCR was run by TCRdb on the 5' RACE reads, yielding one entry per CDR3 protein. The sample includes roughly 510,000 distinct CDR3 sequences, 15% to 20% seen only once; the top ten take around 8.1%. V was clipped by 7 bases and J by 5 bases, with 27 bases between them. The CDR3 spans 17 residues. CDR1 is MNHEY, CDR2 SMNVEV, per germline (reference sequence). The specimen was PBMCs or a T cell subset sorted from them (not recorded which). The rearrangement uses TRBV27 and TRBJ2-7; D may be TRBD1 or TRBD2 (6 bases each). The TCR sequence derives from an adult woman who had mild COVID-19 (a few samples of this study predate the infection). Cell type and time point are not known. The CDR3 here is CASNLGGFPTPTDEQYF. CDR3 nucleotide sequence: TGTGCCAGCAATCTAGGGGGGTTCCCCACTCCCACCGACGAGCAGTACTTC.